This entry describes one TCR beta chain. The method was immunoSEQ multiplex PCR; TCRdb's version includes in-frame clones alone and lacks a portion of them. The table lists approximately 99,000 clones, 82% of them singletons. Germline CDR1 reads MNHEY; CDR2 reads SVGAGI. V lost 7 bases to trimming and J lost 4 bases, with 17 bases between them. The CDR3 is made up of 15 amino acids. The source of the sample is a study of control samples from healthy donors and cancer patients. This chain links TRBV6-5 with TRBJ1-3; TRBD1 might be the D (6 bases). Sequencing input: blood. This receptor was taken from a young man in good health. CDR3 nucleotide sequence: TGTGCCAGCAACGCCCTTTCAGGGGCCGGAAACACCATATATTTT. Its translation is CASNALSGAGNTIYF.